Each of the 2 T cell receptor beta chains below was sequenced from the same sample in a study of early stage breast cancer tumors (dated by TCRdb to the late 2010s). The library was built by means of the immunoSEQ multiplex PCR assay. This immuneACCESS table, as held by TCRdb, lists in-frame sequences with V and J called but not all clones. Of the missing ones, under half trace to an unresolved V gene in checked studies; the others have no known cause. This sample lists about 38,000 clones; over 65% were detected once. Under 7% of the sample rests with the top ten. Sample: blood. These receptors originate from a person aged 55 to 70 with breast cancer.

J is TRBJ2-3 and V is TRBV7-9; TRBD2 agrees at 9 bases. Germline loops: CDR1 SEHNR, CDR2 FQNEAQ (reference sequence). The trim removed 5 bases at V and 4 bases at J, leaving 10 bases unmatched. The CDR3 contains 16 residues. CDR3 DNA: TGTGCCAGCAGCCCCCGTTTAGCGGGGGAAGCAGATACGCAGTATTTT. This gives the protein CASSPRLAGEADTQYF.

The CDR3 DNA reads as TGTGCCAGCAGTTTAATACGGACTGAAGCTTTCTTT. Residues: CASSLIRTEAFF. V is TRBV28 and J is TRBJ1-1; no reliable D call. The CDR3 runs to 12 residues. From germline, CDR1 is MDHEN and CDR2 SYDVKM. Trimming cost V 2 bases and J 5 bases, with 6 bases left between them.